These 29 T cell receptor beta chains originate from one sample sequenced in a study of identical twins' blood T cells. TCRdb reprocessed the 5' RACE reads via MiXCR and lists one record per CDR3 protein. This sample has about 370,000 distinct CDR3 sequences, with 28% found just once. The sample taken for sequencing was PBMCs. All receptors derive from a woman aged 18 to 55 in good health.

CDR3 DNA sequence: TGTGCCACCAGCAGAGTGTTCGTCACGGGGGAGGATGCTTTCTTT. Protein sequence: CATSRVFVTGEDAFF. The V and J genes are TRBV15 and TRBJ1-1, with D tentatively TRBD1 (5 bases). The CDR3 is 15 amino acids. The V gene lost 1 base and the J gene lost 11 bases, with 20 bases spanning the gap. Germline-derived CDR1 and CDR2 are LNHNV and YYDKDF (reference sequence).

The chain links TRBV4-3 to TRBJ2-1; 14 nucleotides agree with TRBD2. Germline V gene sequence: CDR1 LGHNA, CDR2 YSLEER. The CDR3 has 22 amino acids. The junction had 20 bases not matched to a gene; V was cut back by 3 bases and J by 4 bases. Here the CDR3 reads CASSQNPPGLAGVGGVYNEQFF. The CDR3 DNA reads TGCGCCAGCAGCCAGAACCCACCGGGACTAGCGGGAGTTGGAGGGGTTTACAATGAGCAGTTCTTC.

In this sample, this clonotype turned up a few times. V is TRBV13 and J is TRBJ2-3, with D hard to call. The CDR3 is made up of 15 amino acids. Trimming pared 6 bases from V and 4 bases from J, leaving 17 bases between. The germline V gene has CDR1 PRHDT and CDR2 FYEKMQ (reference sequence). The CDR3 reads CASSLGFGVPDTQYF. CDR3 nucleotides: TGTGCCAGCAGTCTTGGGTTTGGAGTGCCAGATACGCAGTATTTT. Full variable domain (outside the CDR3, taken from reference TRBV13 and TRBJ2-3): AAGVIQSPRHLIKEKRETATLKCYPIPRHDTVYWYQQGPGQDPQFLISFYEKMQSDKGSIPDRFSAQQFSDYHSELNMSSLELGDSALYFCASSLGFGVPDTQYFGPGTRLTVL.

J is TRBJ2-2 and V is TRBV18; D is ambiguous. Trimming removed 4 bases at V and 5 bases at J, with 8 bases between. Germline V gives CDR1 KGHSH, CDR2 LQKENI. The CDR3 is made up of 13 amino acids. As DNA, the CDR3 is TGTGCCAGCTCACAGTCTTCGACCGGGGAGCTGTTTTTT. It specifies CASSQSSTGELFF.

The chain joins TRBV7-8 to TRBJ1-5; 8 bases are shared with TRBD1. J gave up 3 bases and V 3 bases, and 7 bases lay outside the gene matches. Germline CDR1 SGHVS, CDR2 FQNEAQ. The CDR3 has 16 amino acids. The CDR3 region is CASSLGTGAFNQPQHF. Here the CDR3 DNA reads TGTGCCAGCAGCTTGGGGACAGGAGCCTTCAATCAGCCCCAGCATTTT.

As to this clonotype: A much bigger clone sits one base away, suggesting this may be a read error. The CDR3 DNA reads as TGTGCCTGCACCGATTCCCCAGGGGAGACCCAGTACTTC. It specifies CACTDSPGETQYF. V usage is TRBV7-6 and J usage is TRBJ2-5, with D perhaps matching TRBD1 (5 bases). V lost 11 bases and J lost 5, with 18 bases in between. This CDR3 comprises 13 residues. Per germline, CDR1 SGHVS and CDR2 FNYEAQ.

This clonotype was found a few times. A much larger clone differs by one base, so this may be a read error. The chain uses TRBV20-1 and TRBJ2-7; tentative D call: TRBD2 (5 bases). Between the trimmed V and J ends, which lost 2 bases and 4 bases, there was a span of 18 bases. The germline gives CDR1 DFQATT, CDR2 SNEGSKA (reference sequence). The length of the CDR3 is 15 residues. CDR3 DNA sequence: TGCAGTGCTAGATATCAATCAGACTACAAATACGAGCAGTACTTC. It encodes CSARYQSDYKYEQYF.

This clonotype came up a few times. This chain joins TRBV5-1 and TRBJ2-3; D remains ambiguous. Between the trimmed V and J ends, which lost 7 bases and 7 bases, there was a span of 10 bases. The CDR3 has 11 amino acids. From germline, CDR1 is SGHRS and CDR2 YFSETQ. The chain's CDR3 is CASLIGNTQYF. The DNA for the CDR3 is TGCGCCAGCTTAATAGGGAATACGCAGTATTTT.

This clonotype was counted a few times. The chain recombines TRBV29-1 with TRBJ1-1; D not resolved. CDR3 length equals 10 residues. Germline V gene sequence: CDR1 SQVTM, CDR2 ANQGSEA. V dropped 2 bases and J dropped 11 bases, with 9 bases sitting between them. The CDR3 sequence is CSVESGLAFF. The CDR3, as DNA: TGCAGCGTTGAATCTGGACTGGCTTTCTTT.

Regarding this clonotype: The junction differs from germline at one of its ends, possibly a read error. This chain joins TRBV4-1 and TRBJ1-5; D gene ambiguous. The germline V gene has CDR1 MGHRA and CDR2 YSYEKL. The CDR3 length is 13 residues. This CDR3 reads CASSQVEGSPQHF. CDR3 coding DNA: TGCGCCAGTAGCCAAGTAGAGGGTTCGCCCCAGCATTTT.

The V gene is TRBV6-2 or TRBV6-3, the J gene TRBJ2-2; D is undetermined. This CDR3 is 12 amino acids long. Germline CDR1 is MNHEY and CDR2 is SVGEGT. Between the trimmed V and J ends, which lost 2 bases and 6 bases, there was a span of 4 bases. CDR3 nucleotide sequence: TGTGCCAGCAGTTACGGGGCCGGGGAGCTGTTTTTT. It yields the protein CASSYGAGELFF.

This CDR3 is CASIHRDRDIQYF. Here the CDR3 DNA reads TGTGCCAGCATTCACCGGGACAGGGACATTCAGTACTTC. J is TRBJ2-4 and V is TRBV6-2 or TRBV6-3, with TRBD1 matching over 9 bases. CDR3 length: 13 residues. Germline-derived CDR1 and CDR2 are MNHEY and SVGEGT. Trimming removed 7 bases from V and 8 bases from J; junction bases left unmatched: 6.

The sample holds a few counts of this clonotype. The chain carries TRBV5-4 and TRBJ1-1; 9 nucleotides align to TRBD1. This CDR3 region has 14 residues. The V gene's germline CDR1 is SGHNT and CDR2 YYREEE (reference sequence). Trimming cost V 6 bases and J 2 bases; bases outside gene matches: 5. As DNA, the CDR3 is TGTGCCAGCAAGGGACAGGGCTTCAACACTGAAGCTTTCTTT. Translated: CASKGQGFNTEAFF.

Only a few counts were recorded for this clonotype. This chain links TRBV6-5 with TRBJ1-1; D may be TRBD1 (5 bases). Germline-derived CDR1 and CDR2 are MNHEY and SVGAGI. V lost 6 bases to trimming and J lost 0 bases, with 14 bases between them. The CDR3 contains 15 residues. In DNA, the CDR3 is TGTGCCAGCAGCCCGAGGGGAGTTATGAACACTGAAGCTTTCTTT. It translates to CASSPRGVMNTEAFF.

Regarding this clonotype: One junction end does not reproduce the germline sequence, and a read error may be involved. The chain uses TRBV2 and TRBJ1-5, with D perhaps TRBD1 (5 bases). The CDR3 runs to 14 residues. CDR1 is SNHLY and CDR2 is FYNNEI in the germline V gene. CDR3 amino acids: CVSSKDSGGQPQHF. CDR3 nucleotides: TGTGTCAGCAGTAAAGACAGCGGGGGTCAGCCCCAGCATTTT. Full variable domain (remainder filled in from reference TRBV2 and TRBJ1-5): EPEVTQTPSHQVTQMGQEVILRCVPISNHLYFYWYRQILGQKVEFLVSFYNNEISEKSEIFDDQFSVERPDGSNFTLKIRSTKLEDSAMYFCVSSKDSGGQPQHFGDGTRLSIL.

Note on this clonotype: A much larger clone is a single base away; this may be a read error. The chain combines TRBV12-3 or TRBV12-4 with TRBJ2-2; D is undetermined. The CDR3 runs to 14 residues. Trimming left V 6 bases short and J 7 bases short, with 15 bases between. The CDR3 sequence is CASRHDNLVGELFF. The CDR3 DNA reads TGTGCCAGCAGGCACGACAATCTAGTCGGGGAGCTGTTTTTT.

This clonotype turned up a few times. The genes are TRBV20-1 and TRBJ1-1, with a weak D call TRBD1 (6 bases). Germline V lookup: CDR1 DFQATT, CDR2 SNEGSKA (reference sequence). The CDR3 contains 13 residues. Trimming took off 5 bases at V and 6 bases at J, with 16 bases between the two ends. The CDR3 reads CSAYDRFSAEAFF. The DNA for the CDR3 is TGCAGTGCTTACGACAGGTTCTCGGCTGAAGCTTTCTTT.

In its sample, this clonotype was seen a few times. This chain connects TRBV18 to TRBJ2-2; 9 bases agree with TRBD1. The germline V gene encodes CDR1 KGHSH and CDR2 LQKENI. With 8 bases clipped from V and 0 bases from J, the junction kept 7 bases outside the gene matches. The CDR3 extends over 16 amino acids. Written as DNA, the CDR3 is TGTGCCAGCGGAAGAACAGGGGGCCCGAACACCGGGGAGCTGTTTTTT. This gives the protein CASGRTGGPNTGELFF. Filled out from reference TRBV18 and TRBJ2-2, the complete variable domain reads NAGVMQNPRHLVRRRGQEARLRCSPMKGHSHVYWYRQLPEEGLKFMVYLQKENIIDESGMPKERFSAEFPKEGPSILRIQQVVRGDSAAYFCASGRTGGPNTGELFFGEGSRLTVL.

V gene TRBV27 combines with J gene TRBJ2-1, with D possibly being TRBD1 (5 bases). The CDR3 sequence is 17 residues long. The V end lost 5 bases, the J end lost 2 bases, and 19 bases lay between the germline ends. CDR1 and CDR2 from the germline V gene are MNHEY and SMNVEV (reference sequence). The CDR3 nucleotides are TGTGCCAGCAGTCCCATGGGGCAGCAGCAGACCTACAATGAGCAGTTCTTC. Encoded protein: CASSPMGQQQTYNEQFF.

DNA for the CDR3: TGTGCCAGCAGCTTTAATTTAGACATTCAGTACTTC. This translates into CASSFNLDIQYF. The chain links TRBV7-9 to TRBJ2-4; D is unclear. This CDR3 region has 12 residues. Germline CDR1 is SEHNR and CDR2 is FQNEAQ (reference sequence). V lost 3 bases to trimming and J lost 8 bases, with 8 bases between them.

This clonotype was counted many times. The gene calls are TRBV6-5 and TRBJ2-1, with D possibly TRBD1 on 7 matching bases. V lost 8 bases, J lost 9 bases, and 17 bases lay in between. This CDR3 comprises 13 residues. Germline V gene data show CDR1 as MNHEY and CDR2 as SVGAGI. CDR3 in DNA: TGTGCCAGCGGACGAACAGGGGAGGCTGAGCAGTTCTTC. This sequence encodes CASGRTGEAEQFF.

This clonotype was seen ten or more times. The chain combines TRBV29-1 with TRBJ2-3; D not resolved. V shed 4 bases and J shed 0 bases, with 8 bases lying between them. CDR1 and CDR2 from the germline V gene are SQVTM and ANQGSEA. The CDR3 loop spans 13 amino acids. The DNA for the CDR3 is TGCAGCGTTGGACTTACTAGCACAGATACGCAGTATTTT. This gives the protein CSVGLTSTDTQYF.

This chain joins TRBV3-1 and TRBJ1-1; D uncertain. V lost 5 bases, J lost 0 bases, and 7 bases lay in between. Germline lookup yields CDR1 LGHDT and CDR2 YNNKEL (reference sequence). The CDR3 extends over 13 amino acids. The CDR3 loop is CASSDNMNTEAFF. In nucleotides, the CDR3 is TGTGCCAGCAGCGACAATATGAACACTGAAGCTTTCTTT.

This clonotype was counted ten times or more. This chain joins TRBV29-1 and TRBJ1-4; no reliable D call. CDR3 length: 12 amino acids. The ends were cut back, 0 bases at V and 8 bases at J, with 7 bases in the middle. The germline V gene has CDR1 SQVTM and CDR2 ANQGSEA. CDR3 DNA sequence: TGCAGCGTTGAAGATCGTTGGGAAAAACTGTTTTTT. Translated: CSVEDRWEKLFF.

The J gene is TRBJ1-3, the V gene TRBV7-9; 8 positions agree with TRBD1. CDR3 length equals 18 residues. V trimming: 8 bases; J trimming: 0 bases; junction bases outside the gene matches: 15. The V gene's germline CDR1 is SEHNR and CDR2 FQNEAQ (reference sequence). CDR3 sequence reads: CASVEIFGQGHSGNTIYF. The CDR3 bases are TGTGCCAGCGTTGAAATCTTTGGACAGGGTCACTCTGGAAACACCATATATTTT.

This clonotype was seen only a few times. The DNA is omitted, as the CDR3 cannot be located on it reliably, and the CDR3 follows TCRdb's listing. V usage is TRBV6-2 or TRBV6-3 and J usage is TRBJ2-7; the table calls TRBD2, which could not be checked here. The length of the CDR3 is 14 amino acids, counting both ends. Germline loops: CDR1 MNHEY, CDR2 SVGEGT. The CDR3 spells CASSTSGQPHEQYF.

This chain links TRBV5-1 with TRBJ2-4; possible D gene TRBD1, 5 bases. CDR1 and CDR2 from the germline V gene are SGHRS and YFSETQ. V dropped 0 bases and J dropped 8 bases, with 21 bases sitting between them. CDR3 length equals 17 residues. In DNA, the CDR3 is TGCGCCAGCAGCTTGGGGCTGGGTGCAGGGCGGTTTGACATTCAGTACTTC. It translates to CASSLGLGAGRFDIQYF.

The V and J genes are TRBV12-3 or TRBV12-4 and TRBJ2-7; 8 nucleotides line up with TRBD2. J lost 13 bases, V lost 4 bases, and 6 bases had no gene match. CDR3 length: 11 amino acids. The CDR3 protein is CASSSAGGTYF. The CDR3 coding sequence is TGTGCCAGCAGTTCTGCGGGGGGTACCTACTTC.

The chain joins TRBV7-2 to TRBJ1-1; D is unresolved. Trimming took 4 bases from V and 3 from J, leaving 12 bases between them. In germline, CDR1 is SGHTA, CDR2 FQGNSA. This CDR3 has 14 residues. CDR3 DNA: TGTGCCAGCAGCTCCACACGGGCCCACACTGAAGCTTTCTTT. Its translation is CASSSTRAHTEAFF.